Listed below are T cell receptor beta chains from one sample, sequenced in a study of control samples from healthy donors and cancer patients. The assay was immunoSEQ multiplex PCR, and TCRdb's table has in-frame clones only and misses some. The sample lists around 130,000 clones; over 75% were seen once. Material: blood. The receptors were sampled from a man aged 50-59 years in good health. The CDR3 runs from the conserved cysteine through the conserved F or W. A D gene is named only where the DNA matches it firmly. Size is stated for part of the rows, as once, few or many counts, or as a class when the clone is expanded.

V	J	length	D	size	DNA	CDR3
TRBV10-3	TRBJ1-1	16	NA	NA	TGTGCCATCAGTCCGGGGCAGAACAGTCGGGGCACTGAAGCTTTCTTT	CAISPGQNSRGTEAFF
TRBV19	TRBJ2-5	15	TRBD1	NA	TGTGCCAGCGGTAGACGGGGACAGGAGGGAGAGACCCAGTACTTC	CASGRRGQEGETQYF
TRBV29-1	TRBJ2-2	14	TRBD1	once	TGCAGCGCGACGGACAGGATTAACACCGGGGAGCTGTTTTTT	CSATDRINTGELFF
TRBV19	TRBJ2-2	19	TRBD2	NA	TGTGCCAGTAGTATGAGGGCACTAGCGGGGGGCCCCAACACCGGGGAGCTGTTTTTT	CASSMRALAGGPNTGELFF
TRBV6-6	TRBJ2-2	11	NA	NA	TGTGCCTGCTCAGGGGTCGGGGAGCTGTTTTTT	CACSGVGELFF
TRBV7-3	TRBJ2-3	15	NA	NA	TGTGCCAGCAGCTTAACGTCGGCCTATTCAGATACGCAGTATTTT	CASSLTSAYSDTQYF
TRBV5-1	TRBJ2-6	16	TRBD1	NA	TGCGCCAGCAGCACAACAGGGGGCTCTGGGGCCAACGTCCTGACTTTC	CASSTTGGSGANVLTF
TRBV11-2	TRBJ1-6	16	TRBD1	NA	TGTGCCAGCAGCCCCGGGACAGGGGGCTATAATTCACCCCTCCACTTT	CASSPGTGGYNSPLHF
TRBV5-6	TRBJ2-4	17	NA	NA	TGTGCCAGCAGCTTGGGAGCGCCAGAGGGGGTTTGGAACATTCAGTACTTC	CASSLGAPEGVWNIQYF
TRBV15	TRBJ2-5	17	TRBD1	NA	TGTGCCACCAGCAGAGTCAGGGACAGCCAAGTTAAAGAGACCCAGTACTTC	CATSRVRDSQVKETQYF
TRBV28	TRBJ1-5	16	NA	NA	TGTGCCAGCAGTCTAGGACCCGGGACAAGAAATCAGCCCCAGCATTTT	CASSLGPGTRNQPQHF
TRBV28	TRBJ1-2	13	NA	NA	TGTGCCACCCCAGGGCTTGCTAACTATGGCTACACCTTC	CATPGLANYGYTF
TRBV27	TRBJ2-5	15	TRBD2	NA	TGTGCCAGCAGCGGACTAGCGGACGTTGGAGAGACCCAGTACTTC	CASSGLADVGETQYF
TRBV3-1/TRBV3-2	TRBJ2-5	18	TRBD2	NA	TGTGCCAGCAGCCAAAAATCCTTCAGAGCGGGGGACCAAGAGACCCAGTACTTC	CASSQKSFRAGDQETQYF
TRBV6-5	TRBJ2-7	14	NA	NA	TGTGCCAGCAGCAGCGACAGCTTCGCCTACGAGCAGTACTTC	CASSSDSFAYEQYF
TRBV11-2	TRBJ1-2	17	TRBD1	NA	TGTGCCAGCAGCCCCCCCCATTGGACAGGGGGGAACTATGGCTACACCTTC	CASSPPHWTGGNYGYTF
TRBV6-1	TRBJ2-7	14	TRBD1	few	TGTGCCAGCAGTGACGACAGGGGTGTCTACGAGCAGTACTTC	CASSDDRGVYEQYF
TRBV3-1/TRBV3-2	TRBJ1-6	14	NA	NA	TGTGCCAGCAGCCAAGCCAGGGTTAATTCACCCCTCCACTTT	CASSQARVNSPLHF
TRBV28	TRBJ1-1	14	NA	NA	TGTGCCAGCACCACGGACCTTCCGAACACTGAAGCTTTCTTT	CASTTDLPNTEAFF
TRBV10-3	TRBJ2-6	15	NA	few	TGTGCCATCAGCGACGGGGTCTCTGGGGCCAACGTCCTGACTTTC	CAISDGVSGANVLTF
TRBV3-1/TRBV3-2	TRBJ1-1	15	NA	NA	TGTGCCAGCAGCCAGAGTATTGGAGGGAACACTGAAGCTTTCTTT	CASSQSIGGNTEAFF
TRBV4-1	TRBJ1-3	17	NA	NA	TGCGCCAGCAGCCAAATGCCCGCCAGTAGGCCGGGAAACACCATATATTTT	CASSQMPASRPGNTIYF
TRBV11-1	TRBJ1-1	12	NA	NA	TGTGCCAGCAGCCACGTGGACGGACGGGCTTTCTTT	CASSHVDGRAFF
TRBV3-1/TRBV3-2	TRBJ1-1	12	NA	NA	TGTGCCAGCAGTTCAGGGAACACTGAAGCTTTCTTT	CASSSGNTEAFF
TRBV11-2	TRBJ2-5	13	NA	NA	TGTGCCAGCAGCCCCTTTGGGGCGAAGACCCAGTACTTC	CASSPFGAKTQYF
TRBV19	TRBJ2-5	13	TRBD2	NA	TGTGCCAGTAGTATAAGCGGGGCTCGGGCCCAGTACTTC	CASSISGARAQYF
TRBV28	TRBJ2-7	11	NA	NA	TGTGCCAGCAGTTTTTTCCGGGAGCAGTACTTC	CASSFFREQYF
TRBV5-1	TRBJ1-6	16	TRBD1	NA	TGCGCCAGCAGCCGGGGACAGAGCTCCTATAATTCACCCCTCCACTTT	CASSRGQSSYNSPLHF
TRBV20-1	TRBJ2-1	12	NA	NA	TGCAGTGCTAGTATGCGGGGCAGTGAGCAGTTCTTC	CSASMRGSEQFF